Presented here are 17 T cell receptor beta chains from one specimen sequenced in a study of OX40 agonist ivuxolimab in advanced cancers. Sequenced by immunoSEQ multiplex PCR; TCRdb stores in-frame clones only, minus some. The sample yields 40,000 or so clones, 75% to 90% seen once. Sequencing was performed on CD4+ or CD8+ T cells sorted from blood, taken in a trial of the OX40 agonist ivuxolimab. These receptors were taken from an adult with an advanced solid tumor such as melanoma, head and neck, liver or kidney cancer.

The rearrangement links TRBV7-9 to TRBJ1-1; a possible D gene is TRBD1 (5 bases). The CDR3 length is 15 residues. Trimming removed 3 bases at V and 2 bases at J, with 13 bases between. Looked up from germline, CDR1 is SEHNR and CDR2 is FQNEAQ (reference sequence). As DNA, the CDR3 is TGTGCCAGCAGCTTCGATGTCGGGGGAAACACTGAAGCTTTCTTT. The encoded protein is CASSFDVGGNTEAFF.

The CDR3 nucleotides are TGCGCCAGCAGTGGGAGTGGGGGAAGCTCCTACAATGAGCAGTTCTTC. Encoded protein: CASSGSGGSSYNEQFF. This chain links TRBV5-1 with TRBJ2-1; D may correspond to TRBD1 or TRBD2 (5 bases each). The germline CDR1 and CDR2 sequences are SGHRS and YFSETQ. This CDR3 region has 16 residues. Trimming left V 5 bases short and J 0 bases short, with 15 bases between.

V usage is TRBV10-3 and J usage is TRBJ1-6, with 9 bases identical to TRBD1. V shed 6 bases and J 6 bases; nucleotides not matched to a gene: 3. The CDR3 is 14 residues long. From germline, CDR1 is ENHRY and CDR2 SYGVKD. The CDR3 sequence is CAISPTGGNSPLHF. The CDR3, as DNA: TGTGCCATCAGCCCGACAGGGGGTAATTCACCCCTCCACTTT.

V gene TRBV4-1 combines with J gene TRBJ2-1; perhaps TRBD1 as D (5 bases). Germline assignment: CDR1 MGHRA and CDR2 YSYEKL. The CDR3 loop spans 16 amino acids. V was pared by 4 bases and J by 2 bases, with 15 bases between. The DNA of the CDR3 is TGCGCCAGCAGCCTAGGGGTGGGGCTAACCTACAATGAGCAGTTCTTC. Its translation is CASSLGVGLTYNEQFF.

This sequence joins TRBV7-9 and TRBJ2-3, with D unresolved. Looked up from germline, CDR1 is SEHNR and CDR2 is FQNEAQ (reference sequence). The length of the CDR3 is 13 residues. Deletions cut 4 bases from V and 1 base from J, with 6 bases between. CDR3 DNA: TGTGCCAGCAGCTATGGGGGCACAGATACGCAGTATTTT. It encodes CASSYGGTDTQYF.

The table lists this clone with a count of one. The gene calls are TRBV13 and TRBJ2-1; possibly TRBD2 for D (6 bases). V lost 5 bases and J 0 bases, leaving 26 bases between the germline ends. The CDR3 covers 20 residues. Germline V gene sequence: CDR1 PRHDT, CDR2 FYEKMQ (reference sequence). This chain's CDR3 is CASSRLLQGGDRYSYNEQFF. CDR3 coding DNA: TGTGCCAGCAGCCGACTATTACAAGGCGGGGACCGGTACTCCTACAATGAGCAGTTCTTC.

This clone was counted a single time. The chain is built from TRBV19 and TRBJ2-1; D ambiguous. CDR3 length: 15 amino acids. Per germline, CDR1 LNHDA and CDR2 SQIVND (reference sequence). V was cut by 1 base and J by 0 bases, with 7 bases left in between. The CDR3 sequence is CASSIAESSYNEQFF. The CDR3 bases are TGTGCCAGTAGTATAGCAGAGAGCTCCTACAATGAGCAGTTCTTC.

This clone was picked up a small number of times. The chain couples TRBV18 to TRBJ1-1; D is possibly TRBD1 (6 bases). V was pared by 8 bases and J by 3 bases, with 13 bases between. CDR1 and CDR2 from the germline V gene are KGHSH and LQKENI. The CDR3 covers 13 residues. CDR3 in DNA: TGTGCCAGCACCCGTGGGGGCGACACTGAAGCTTTCTTT. It yields the protein CASTRGGDTEAFF.

In its sample, this clone was seen once. The V gene is TRBV10-2, the J gene TRBJ2-7; D perhaps matches TRBD2 (7 bases). Germline CDR1 WSHSY, CDR2 SAAADI. Trimming took 3 bases from V and 4 from J, leaving 19 bases between them. This CDR3 has 16 residues. The CDR3 region has the DNA TGCGCCAGCAGTGATTCTCCTCGTGGGGGGGCATACGAGCAGTACTTC. It encodes CASSDSPRGGAYEQYF.

The chain carries TRBV6-4 and TRBJ1-6; perhaps TRBD1 as D (6 bases). Germline V gene data show CDR1 as MRHNA and CDR2 as SNTAGT. The CDR3 is made up of 15 amino acids. Trimming pared 6 bases from V and 0 bases from J, leaving 9 bases between. Here the CDR3 reads CASSAGASYNSPLHF. CDR3 in DNA: TGTGCCAGCAGCGCAGGGGCCTCCTATAATTCACCCCTCCACTTT.

The CDR3 DNA follows: TGTGCCAGCAGCTCGACAGGGGGTAAAGAGACCCAGTACTTC. Translated: CASSSTGGKETQYF. The chain has TRBV7-2 and TRBJ2-5; TRBD1 matches 9 bases. With V trimmed by 4 bases and J by 3 bases, 3 bases remained unmatched. The CDR3 sequence is 14 residues long. Germline assignment: CDR1 SGHTA and CDR2 FQGNSA. The variable domain in full, completed from reference TRBV7-2 and TRBJ2-5, reads GAGVSQSPSNKVTEKGKDVELRCDPISGHTALYWYRQSLGQGLEFLIYFQGNSAPDKSGLPSDRFSAERTGGSVSTLTIQRTQQEDSAVYLCASSSTGGKETQYFGPGTRLLVL.

V usage is TRBV7-8 and J usage is TRBJ2-7; D remains ambiguous. The CDR3 spans 14 residues. V lost 3 bases and J 1 base, leaving 10 bases between the germline ends. The V gene's germline CDR1 is SGHVS and CDR2 FQNEAQ. CDR3 loop: CASSFQTVSYEQYF. CDR3 nucleotide sequence: TGTGCCAGCAGCTTCCAGACGGTGTCCTACGAGCAGTACTTC.

This rearrangement joins TRBV25-1 to TRBJ1-4; D not resolved. V lost 8 bases and J lost 2, with 9 bases in between. The germline gives CDR1 MGHDK, CDR2 SYGVNS. This CDR3 is 13 amino acids long. The DNA of the CDR3 is TGTGCCAGCCGGAGGGCTACTAATGAAAAACTGTTTTTT. This translates into CASRRATNEKLFF.

V and J are TRBV7-3 and TRBJ2-7, with 9 bases aligning to TRBD1. The CDR3 is 13 amino acids. Per the germline V gene, CDR1 is SGHTA and CDR2 is FQGTGA. V shed 6 bases, J shed 6 bases, and the junction held 6 bases outside the gene matches. The DNA of the CDR3 is TGTGCCAGCAGTTACACAGGGGGCGGCGAGCAGTACTTC. Protein sequence: CASSYTGGGEQYF.

V and J are TRBV11-3 and TRBJ2-6; the D gene could be TRBD1 or TRBD2 (5 bases each). V lost 0 bases, J lost 4 bases, and 7 bases lay in between. CDR1 SGHNT and CDR2 YENEEA come from the germline V gene. The CDR3 consists of 15 residues. The CDR3: CASSLDGTGANVLTF. CDR3 sequence (DNA): TGTGCCAGCAGCTTAGACGGGACCGGGGCCAACGTCCTGACTTTC.

V is TRBV19 and J is TRBJ1-5; D unclear. The V end was cut by 3 bases, the J end by 3 bases, with 6 bases between. CDR3 length: 13 residues. Germline lookup yields CDR1 LNHDA and CDR2 SQIVND (reference sequence). In DNA, the CDR3 is TGTGCCAGTAGTATCTCACCCAATCAGCCCCAGCATTTT. Residues: CASSISPNQPQHF.

The chain employs TRBV19 and TRBJ1-5, with D maybe TRBD1 (6 bases). Trimming shortened V by 5 bases and J by 2 bases, and 10 bases separated the two germline ends. The CDR3 totals 14 residues. Germline V gene data show CDR1 as LNHDA and CDR2 as SQIVND (reference sequence). Here the CDR3 DNA reads TGTGCCAGTAGTCCCCGGACAGGCAATCAGCCCCAGCATTTT. Protein: CASSPRTGNQPQHF.